This T cell receptor (beta chain) was sequenced in a study of shared clonotypes between healthy human individuals. About the research overall: Each donor had three CD4 naive, three CD4 memory, two CD8 naive and one CD8 memory plate.

The germline CDR1 and CDR2 sequences are SGHNT and YYREEE (reference sequence). J gave up 1 base and V 3 bases, and 12 bases lay outside the gene matches. CDR3 length equals 17 residues. Per the study methods: Sequence data from immunoSEQ were junction-only and lacked quality scores; consequently, filtering differed. Sequenced by immunoSEQ multiplex PCR; TCRdb stores in-frame clones only, minus some. D and trimming were read from the DNA, whereas the V and J calls and clone size are those reported in that table. Of some 2.4 million clones in the sample, roughly 93% are singletons; the top ten hold roughly 0.36%. In regard to this clone: Its antigen is not identified.

Overall study findings and caveats: Sharing across four donors was seen in 4.5% to 6.5% of naive CD4 clonotypes.

The V call is TRBV5-4, the J call TRBJ2-5; 7 bases fit TRBD1. This TCR derives from a man aged 18 to 35 in good health. Some clones in this sample may be carry-over from other donors' samples. Sample: naive CD4+ T cells from PBMCs. The subset is: CD45RA+ positively selected. The CDR3 region is CASSWGTDAFSQETQYF. Here the CDR3 DNA reads TGTGCCAGCAGCTGGGGGACAGACGCCTTTTCCCAAGAGACCCAGTACTTC.